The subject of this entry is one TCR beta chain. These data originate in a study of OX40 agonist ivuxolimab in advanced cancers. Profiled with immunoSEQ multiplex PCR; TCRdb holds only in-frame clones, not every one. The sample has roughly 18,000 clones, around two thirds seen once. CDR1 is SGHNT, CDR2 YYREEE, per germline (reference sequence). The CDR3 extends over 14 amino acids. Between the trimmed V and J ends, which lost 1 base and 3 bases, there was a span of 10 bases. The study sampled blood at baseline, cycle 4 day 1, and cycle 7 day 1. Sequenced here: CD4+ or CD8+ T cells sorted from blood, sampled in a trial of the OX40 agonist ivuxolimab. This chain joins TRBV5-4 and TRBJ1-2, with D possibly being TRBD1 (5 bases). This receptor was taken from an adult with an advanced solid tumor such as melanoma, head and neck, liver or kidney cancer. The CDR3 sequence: CASSLSGSDYGYTF. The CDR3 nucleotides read TGTGCCAGCAGCTTGTCAGGGTCAGACTATGGCTACACCTTC. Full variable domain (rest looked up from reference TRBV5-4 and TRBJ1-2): ETGVTQSPTHLIKTRGQQVTLRCSSQSGHNTVSWYQQALGQGPQFIFQYYREEENGRGNFPPRFSGLQFPNYSSELNVNALELDDSALYLCASSLSGSDYGYTFGSGTRLTVV.